This is a list of T cell receptor beta chains from one sample in a study of blood T cell repertoires in COVID-19. Sequenced by immunoSEQ multiplex PCR; TCRdb stores in-frame clones only, minus some. Here the sample spans about 130,000 clones, around 70% being singletons. Sequencing used peripheral blood. These TCRs come from a man older than 75 with COVID-19, enrolled during active disease. The CDR3 runs from the conserved cysteine through the conserved F or W. The D gene is left open where the match is weak. Clone size is stated in some rows and not others, as once, few, many or a class when expanded.

D	size	V	J	DNA	CDR3
TRBD1	-	TRBV7-9	TRBJ2-3	TGTGCCAGCAGCTTAGGGGCAGGGGGCTGGACAGATACGCAGTATTTT	CASSLGAGGWTDTQYF
-	-	TRBV19	TRBJ2-2	TGTGCCACCCGGACAGCCGCCAACGGGGAGCTGTTTTTT	CATRTAANGELFF
TRBD1	-	TRBV18	TRBJ1-1	TGTGCCAGCTCTACCCTGGGGCAGGGGGGCGCTGAAGCTTTCTTT	CASSTLGQGGAEAFF
-	-	TRBV19	TRBJ1-5	TGTGCCAGTAGTATAGAGGGCAGGGCCCGGCCCCAGCATTTT	CASSIEGRARPQHF
-	-	TRBV7-8	TRBJ2-3	TGTGCCAGCAGCTCAAACAGAAAGAAGGCAGATACGCAGTATTTT	CASSSNRKKADTQYF
TRBD1	-	TRBV9	TRBJ2-2	TGTGCCAGCAAATCGGGGCTCAGGGGGACCGGGGAGCTGTTTTTT	CASKSGLRGTGELFF
TRBD1	-	TRBV28	TRBJ2-2	TGTGCCAGCAGCACGGCCGGGACAGGGGGCTTCGGGGAGCTGTTTTTT	CASSTAGTGGFGELFF
-	-	TRBV28	TRBJ2-1	TGTGCCAGCAGTTTAAGGGAGTTTCACAATGAGCAGTTCTTC	CASSLREFHNEQFF
-	-	TRBV18	TRBJ1-2	TGTGCCAGCTCATCTCAGGGGACCCATGGCTACACCTTC	CASSSQGTHGYTF
-	once	TRBV5-5	TRBJ2-2	TGTGCCAGCAGCTCCAGTGCGAACACCGGGGAGCTGTTTTTT	CASSSSANTGELFF
TRBD1	-	TRBV10-3	TRBJ1-2	TGTGCCACCACAGGGGACCTACCTAACTATGGCTACACCTTC	CATTGDLPNYGYTF
-	once	TRBV9	TRBJ1-2	TGTGCCAGCAGCACCACCCCAGGGGCTGCTGGCTACACCTTC	CASSTTPGAAGYTF
TRBD1	once	TRBV5-1	TRBJ1-1	TGCGCCAGCAGCTTTACCGGGACAGGGAACACTGAAGCTTTCTTT	CASSFTGTGNTEAFF
-	-	TRBV27	TRBJ2-1	TGTGCCAGCAGTTTAGGACTTAGCAGGCCGTTCTTC	CASSLGLSRPFF
-	-	TRBV7-8	TRBJ1-2	TGTGCCAGCAGTGACTCCGTGAAGGGAGAAGGCTACACCTTC	CASSDSVKGEGYTF
-	-	TRBV24-1	TRBJ2-5	TGTGCCACCAGTGGCGAAGAGACCCAGTACTTC	CATSGEETQYF
-	-	TRBV7-2	TRBJ2-3	TGTGCCAGCAGCTCCCGGAAGGGGCGACACATGAATACGCAGTATTTT	CASSSRKGRHMNTQYF
TRBD1	-	TRBV11-2	TRBJ2-7	TGTGCCAGCACCCTAGGACAGGACTCCTACGAGCAGTACTTC	CASTLGQDSYEQYF
-	few	TRBV5-4	TRBJ1-6	TGTGCCAGCAGCTTGGGGGGAGAGAGGTCACCCCTCCACTTT	CASSLGGERSPLHF